This T cell receptor beta chain was captured by sequencing in a study of shared clonotypes between healthy human individuals. On the study more broadly: There were three CD4 naive, three CD4 memory, two CD8 naive and one CD8 memory plates per donor. Study results and caveats: Among non-shared clonotypes, generation probabilities were lower than among those shared by all four donors.

Combination of CD45RO+ cells with CCR7-negative CD45RA+ TemRA cells was used for CD8 memory. The germline CDR1 and CDR2 sequences are SGHTA and FQGNSA. The CDR3 sequence is 15 residues long. V was pared by 5 bases and J by 8 bases, with 8 bases of the junction left unmatched. Comment on this clone: The antigen remains unidentified.

Researchers divided each subset's genomic DNA evenly across several immunoSEQ plates. Here immunoSEQ multiplex PCR was the method, and the copy in TCRdb shows in-frame clones only, minus some. The repertoire holds around 320,000 clones, 80% to 90% seen once, with roughly 16% in the top ten. J is TRBJ2-1 and V is TRBV7-2; 11 positions agree with TRBD2. The sample consisted of memory CD8+ T cells sorted from blood. Regarding subset: CD45RO+ cells pooled with CCR7-negative TemRA cells. The receptor's source is a young man in good health. The DNA of the CDR3 is TGTGCCAGCAGCCTCACTAGCGGGAGTATGGATGAGCAGTTCTTC. Protein sequence: CASSLTSGSMDEQFF.